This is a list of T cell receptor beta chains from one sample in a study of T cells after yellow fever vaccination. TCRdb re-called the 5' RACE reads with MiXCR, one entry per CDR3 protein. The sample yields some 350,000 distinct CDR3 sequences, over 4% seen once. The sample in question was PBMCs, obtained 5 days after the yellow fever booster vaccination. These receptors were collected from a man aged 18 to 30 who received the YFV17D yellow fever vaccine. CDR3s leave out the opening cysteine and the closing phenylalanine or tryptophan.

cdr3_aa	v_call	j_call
ASGFRGEETQY	TRBV5-1	TRBJ2-5
ASSHRPRSGEAGELF	TRBV4-2	TRBJ2-2
ASSEWDRFTDTQY	TRBV6-1	TRBJ2-3
ASSLARTGSLPAF	TRBV7-9	TRBJ1-1
ASSPYIRDRGGNEQF	TRBV7-9	TRBJ2-1
ASSYGGALHYGYT	TRBV6-2/TRBV6-3	TRBJ1-2
ASSSQGGATTGELF	TRBV7-7	TRBJ2-2
ASSSPGTPEQF	TRBV12-3/TRBV12-4	TRBJ2-1
ASRLHYLEPQH	TRBV19	TRBJ1-5
SASLVPDQPQH	TRBV20-1	TRBJ1-5
ASSLAPGADGHT	TRBV5-1	TRBJ1-2
ASSGAGTSTDTQY	TRBV28	TRBJ2-3
SAPQGTGPDSSPLH	TRBV20-1	TRBJ1-6
ASRRTMEEADTQY	TRBV5-1	TRBJ2-3
ASSSRENSPLH	TRBV12-3/TRBV12-4	TRBJ1-6